These 15 T cell receptor beta chains were sequenced from one sample in a study of blood T cell repertoires in COVID-19. The method was immunoSEQ multiplex PCR; TCRdb's version includes in-frame clones alone and lacks a portion of them. The sample has about 26,000 clones, 85% to 90% seen once. Input material: peripheral blood. These receptors were taken from a human donor in a cohort sampled during active COVID-19.

The rearrangement uses TRBV9 and TRBJ1-4, with 11 nucleotides matching TRBD1. The CDR3 spans 15 residues. Trimming at V came to 4 bases and at J to 8 bases, leaving 7 bases not matched to a gene. The V gene's germline CDR1 is SGDLS and CDR2 YYNGEE. CDR3 residues: CASSPSGQGGEKLFF. In nucleotides, the CDR3 is TGTGCCAGCAGCCCCTCGGGACAGGGGGGGGAAAAACTGTTTTTT.

This clone came up a few times. J is TRBJ2-1 and V is TRBV3-1 (or the pseudogene TRBV3-2), with D possibly TRBD2 on 5 matching bases. The V and J ends lost 1 base and 8 bases respectively, with 12 bases between them. The CDR3 loop spans 14 amino acids. Per germline, CDR1 LGHDT and CDR2 YNNKEL (reference sequence). The CDR3 protein is CASSQGTRTHEQFF. CDR3 DNA sequence: TGTGCCAGCAGCCAAGGAACTAGAACCCATGAGCAGTTCTTC.

The gene calls are TRBV7-6 and TRBJ1-5; 12 bases agree with TRBD1. Germline assignment: CDR1 SGHVS and CDR2 FNYEAQ. This CDR3 spans 17 amino acids. Trimming took 5 bases from V and 6 from J; bases not matched to a gene: 11. The CDR3 nucleotides read TGTGCCAGCAGCCCAGAGCTGGGGACAGGGGGCAGTCAGCCCCAGCATTTT. Its translation: CASSPELGTGGSQPQHF.

J is TRBJ2-2 and V is TRBV3-1 (or the pseudogene TRBV3-2); D might be TRBD2 (5 bases). CDR1 is LGHDT, CDR2 YNNKEL, per germline (reference sequence). The CDR3 has 15 amino acids. Trimming took off 4 bases at V and 1 base at J, with 10 bases between the two ends. The CDR3 DNA reads TGTGCCAGCAGCCTGGGAGCAGGGAACACCGGGGAGCTGTTTTTT. This gives the protein CASSLGAGNTGELFF.

V gene TRBV5-6 combines with J gene TRBJ1-2; 9 nucleotides line up with TRBD1. Germline lookup yields CDR1 SGHDT and CDR2 YYEEEE. The CDR3 consists of 14 residues. V shed 4 bases, J shed 1 base, and the junction held 2 bases outside the gene matches. CDR3 in DNA: TGTGCCAGCAGCCGGGACAGGGATAACTATGGCTACACCTTC. Its translation: CASSRDRDNYGYTF.

This chain joins TRBV20-1 and TRBJ2-7; D is uncertain. The CDR3 totals 12 residues. The V gene's germline CDR1 is DFQATT and CDR2 SNEGSKA (reference sequence). V lost 3 bases, J lost 0 bases, and 6 bases lay in between. The CDR3 protein is CSASPNSYEQYF. CDR3 sequence (DNA): TGCAGTGCTAGTCCCAACTCCTACGAGCAGTACTTC.

On this clone: Different DNA sequences within this sample yield the same CDR3. This chain connects TRBV9 to TRBJ1-1; 9 bases are shared with TRBD1. There are 14 residues in the CDR3. The junction had 4 bases not matched to a gene; V was cut back by 3 bases and J by 4 bases. Germline V lookup: CDR1 SGDLS, CDR2 YYNGEE. CDR3 coding DNA: TGTGCCAGCAGCGAACAGGGGGCCGGCACTGAAGCTTTCTTT. Encoded protein: CASSEQGAGTEAFF.

This clone was detected once. Here the CDR3 reads CASSYPGLVANEQFF. The CDR3 DNA is TGTGCCAGCAGTTACCCGGGACTAGTGGCCAATGAGCAGTTCTTC. The chain recombines TRBV6-2 or TRBV6-3 with TRBJ2-1; 8 nucleotides line up with TRBD2. V was pared by 2 bases and J by 6 bases, with 6 bases of the junction left unmatched. CDR3 length: 15 residues. Germline CDR1 and CDR2: MNHEY and SVGEGT.

This chain's CDR3 is CASTRQGADTEAFF. CDR3 DNA: TGTGCCAGTACACGACAGGGGGCGGACACTGAAGCTTTCTTT. This rearrangement joins TRBV2 to TRBJ1-1; TRBD1 matches at 10 bases. CDR3 length: 14 residues. In germline, CDR1 is SNHLY, CDR2 FYNNEI. V lost 9 bases to trimming and J lost 3 bases; unmatched junction nucleotides: 7.

The genes are TRBV18 and TRBJ2-2; D not certain. Germline V CDR1 and CDR2: KGHSH, LQKENI. CDR3 length equals 16 residues. V shed 2 bases and J shed 3 bases, with 13 bases lying between them. The CDR3 sequence is CASSPIMPVHTGELFF. The CDR3 bases are TGTGCCAGCTCACCAATTATGCCGGTTCACACCGGGGAGCTGTTTTTT. The full variable domain, rest sourced from reference TRBV18 and TRBJ2-2, is NAGVMQNPRHLVRRRGQEARLRCSPMKGHSHVYWYRQLPEEGLKFMVYLQKENIIDESGMPKERFSAEFPKEGPSILRIQQVVRGDSAAYFCASSPIMPVHTGELFFGEGSRLTVL.

This clone was observed a few times. V and J are TRBV28 and TRBJ2-7; 7 nucleotides match TRBD1. With V trimmed by 5 bases and J by 7 bases, 11 bases remained unmatched. Per germline, CDR1 MDHEN and CDR2 SYDVKM. This CDR3 region has 14 residues. The CDR3 is CASSHSPTGYEQYF. The CDR3 DNA sequence: TGTGCCAGCAGTCACTCCCCGACAGGGTATGAGCAGTACTTC.

This clone was recorded only once. The V call is TRBV3-1 (or the pseudogene TRBV3-2), the J call TRBJ1-1; 10 nucleotides line up with TRBD1. Germline V gives CDR1 LGHDT, CDR2 YNNKEL (reference sequence). J lost 6 bases, V lost 2 bases, and 6 bases had no gene match. The CDR3 length is 15 residues. The CDR3: CASSQKGQGRAEAFF. The CDR3 DNA reads as TGTGCCAGCAGCCAAAAGGGACAGGGGAGAGCTGAAGCTTTCTTT.

V is TRBV6-5 and J is TRBJ2-7; D perhaps matches TRBD1 (6 bases). From germline, CDR1 is MNHEY and CDR2 SVGAGI. The CDR3 is made up of 15 amino acids. Trimming left V 8 bases short and J 1 base short, with 18 bases between. The CDR3 DNA reads TGTGCCAGCGGACAAATTGGGGGCAGGTCCTACGAGCAGTACTTC. Its translation: CASGQIGGRSYEQYF.

For this clone: Relative to the germline gene, one junction end is altered; a read error may explain this. The rearrangement links TRBV7-2 to TRBJ2-7, with 7 positions matching TRBD1. The germline V gene encodes CDR1 SGHTA and CDR2 FQGNSA. This CDR3 has 12 amino acids. The DNA of the CDR3 is TGTGCCAGCAGCTTACGTAAGGACAGGTACTTCTTC. Protein product: CASSLRKDRYFF.

CDR3 coding DNA: TGTGCCAGCAGCCCAGGGACAGGGCCCAATTCACCCCTCCACTTT. This encodes CASSPGTGPNSPLHF. The rearrangement joins TRBV11-2 to TRBJ1-6, with 9 bases identical to TRBD1. V shed 5 bases, J shed 7 bases, and the junction held 6 bases outside the gene matches. The CDR3 contains 15 residues. Germline CDR1 is SGHAT and CDR2 is FQNNGV.